The 24 T cell receptor beta chains presented below share a single source sample, sequenced in a study of T-cell reconstitution after alpha-beta-depleted transplantation in children. Unique molecular identifiers tagged the TCRbeta library. TCRdb independently ran MiXCR on the PCR reads; one entry per CDR3 protein. This sample has some 72,000 distinct CDR3 sequences; 6% to 8% occur once, and the top ten carry 2% to 3%. The material was PBMCs from the stem cell graft donor, obtained from the stem cell graft. The source is a human donor who donated a stem cell graft to a child with acute lymphoblastic leukemia.

This clonotype showed up just a few times. The CDR3 DNA is TGTGCCAGCAGCTTAGTAAGTAGGGACAGGCCTTTGAACACTGAAGCTTTCTTT. Protein sequence: CASSLVSRDRPLNTEAFF. This rearrangement joins TRBV7-8 to TRBJ1-1; 8 bases are shared with TRBD1. The CDR3 has 18 amino acids. Germline lookup yields CDR1 SGHVS and CDR2 FQNEAQ. V shed 1 base, J shed 0 bases, and the junction held 10 bases outside the gene matches. Filled out from reference TRBV7-8 and TRBJ1-1, the complete variable domain reads GAGVSQSPRYKVAKRGQDVALRCDPISGHVSLFWYQQALGQGPEFLTYFQNEAQLDKSGLPSDRFFAERPEGSVSTLKIQRTQQEDSAVYLCASSLVSRDRPLNTEAFFGQGTRLTVV.

This chain uses TRBV19 with TRBJ2-5, with D unresolved. Between the trimmed V and J ends, which lost 2 bases and 5 bases, there was a span of 12 bases. The CDR3 length is 14 residues. Germline assignment: CDR1 LNHDA and CDR2 SQIVND (reference sequence). The CDR3 loop reads CASSISVGSETQYF. The CDR3 DNA follows: TGTGCCAGTAGTATAAGTGTCGGTTCGGAGACCCAGTACTTC.

The rearrangement joins TRBV11-2 to TRBJ2-7; possibly TRBD2 for D (5 bases). V gave up 5 bases and J gave up 0 bases, with 14 bases separating them. The CDR3 is made up of 15 amino acids. Germline V gives CDR1 SGHAT, CDR2 FQNNGV. This CDR3 is CASSPLWRNSYEQYF. The CDR3 coding sequence is TGTGCCAGCAGCCCCTTATGGAGGAACTCCTACGAGCAGTACTTC.

This clonotype was counted many times. The J gene is TRBJ2-1, the V gene TRBV15; 9 bases line up with TRBD1. The CDR3 is 15 amino acids. The germline gives CDR1 LNHNV, CDR2 YYDKDF (reference sequence). The V gene end was trimmed by 5 bases and the J gene end by 9 bases; junction bases not matched to a gene: 11. Here the CDR3 reads CATSLDRGKLGEQFF. CDR3 nucleotides: TGTGCCACCAGCCTTGACAGGGGGAAGTTAGGTGAGCAGTTCTTC.

This clonotype came up many times. This chain joins TRBV5-1 and TRBJ1-1; no definite D call. CDR1 and CDR2 from the germline V gene are SGHRS and YFSETQ. The CDR3 contains 13 residues. V was shortened by 3 bases and J by 1 base, with 7 bases between the two germline ends. The CDR3: CASSSDSNTEAFF. The CDR3 bases are TGCGCCAGCAGCTCGGACTCGAACACTGAAGCTTTCTTT.

There are a few counts of this clonotype. This chain connects TRBV7-9 to TRBJ1-3, with TRBD1 as a possible D gene (6 bases). The CDR3 is made up of 14 amino acids. The V gene's germline CDR1 is SEHNR and CDR2 FQNEAQ (reference sequence). Trimming pared 6 bases from V and 4 bases from J, leaving 13 bases between. CDR3 loop: CASSSGEGGNTIYF. Here the CDR3 DNA reads TGTGCCAGCAGTTCAGGGGAAGGAGGAAACACCATATATTTT. Looking up the rest from reference TRBV7-9 and TRBJ1-3 gives the full variable domain: DTGVSQNPRHKITKRGQNVTFRCDPISEHNRLYWYRQTLGQGPEFLTYFQNEAQLEKSRLLSDRFSAERPKGSFSTLEIQRTEQGDSAMYLCASSSGEGGNTIYFGEGSWLTVV.

This clonotype was counted ten times or more. The DNA for the CDR3 is TGTGCCAGCAGCCCCCTAGGGCAGAGGAATGAGCAGTTCTTC. The encoded protein is CASSPLGQRNEQFF. This rearrangement joins TRBV12-3 or TRBV12-4 to TRBJ2-1; D ambiguous. The CDR3 consists of 14 residues. With 6 bases removed from V and 7 bases from J, the gap between germline ends came to 16 bases.

In its sample, this clonotype was seen many times. This chain joins TRBV4-3 and TRBJ1-1; D ambiguous. Trimming removed 1 base from V and 0 bases from J, with 9 bases in between. Germline V gene lookup returns CDR1 LGHNA and CDR2 YSLEER. The CDR3 runs to 15 residues. CDR3 region: CASSQGQLMNTEAFF. In nucleotides, the CDR3 is TGCGCCAGCAGCCAAGGTCAACTAATGAACACTGAAGCTTTCTTT.

At least ten counts were recorded for this clonotype. This CDR3 reads CASSRQGAPREQYF. The CDR3 DNA reads as TGTGCCAGCAGTCGACAGGGGGCGCCCCGCGAGCAGTACTTC. This chain uses TRBV27 with TRBJ2-7, with 10 positions matching TRBD1. After removal of 5 bases from V and 6 bases from J, the junction contained 7 bases not matched to a gene. Germline V gene sequence: CDR1 MNHEY, CDR2 SMNVEV (reference sequence). The CDR3 length is 14 residues.

In its sample, this clonotype was seen many times. The chain uses TRBV10-3 and TRBJ1-1, with a weak D call TRBD1 (5 bases). The V gene's germline CDR1 is ENHRY and CDR2 SYGVKD. The CDR3 loop spans 15 amino acids. Trimming pared 4 bases from V and 1 base from J, leaving 13 bases between. The CDR3 protein is CAISGTGTQNTEAFF. The CDR3 DNA is TGTGCCATCAGTGGAACCGGGACTCAGAACACTGAAGCTTTCTTT.

This clonotype has more than one count but fewer than ten. The chain has TRBV4-3 and TRBJ1-6; D possibly corresponds to TRBD1 (6 bases). V lost 1 base and J lost 10, with 14 bases in between. The germline gives CDR1 LGHNA, CDR2 YSLEER. The CDR3 contains 15 residues. In nucleotides, the CDR3 is TGCGCCAGCAGCCAAGGTCCGGGGGCGCAATCACCCCTCCACTTT. Translation gives CASSQGPGAQSPLHF.

As concerns this clonotype: This may be a read error: a much more frequent sequence differs by one nucleotide. The chain employs TRBV3-1 and TRBJ2-1; 12 bases line up with TRBD2. The CDR3 is made up of 19 amino acids. Germline V lookup: CDR1 LGHDT, CDR2 YNNKEL (reference sequence). CDR3 coding DNA: TGTGCCAGCACCCAAGATCCCAGACTAGCGGGGGCCGATTTGGGGGGGCAGTTCTTC. It is translated as CASTQDPRLAGADLGGQFF.

This clonotype has at least ten counts. V gene TRBV5-4 combines with J gene TRBJ2-6; D may match TRBD1 or TRBD2 (5 bases each). V was shortened by 4 bases and J by 4 bases, with 9 bases between the two germline ends. CDR3 length equals 14 residues. Germline assignment: CDR1 SGHNT and CDR2 YYREEE (reference sequence). The CDR3 sequence: CASSLREGANVLTF. The CDR3 nucleotides read TGTGCCAGCAGCCTCAGGGAGGGGGCCAACGTCCTGACTTTC.

Many counts were recorded for this clonotype. The chain uses TRBV20-1 and TRBJ1-6; a possible D gene is TRBD1 (6 bases). The CDR3 spans 16 residues. With 1 base removed from V and 0 bases from J, the gap between germline ends came to 10 bases. CDR1 and CDR2 from the germline V gene are DFQATT and SNEGSKA (reference sequence). Here the CDR3 DNA reads TGCAGTGCTAGAGCGGACAGCAGCTCCTATAATTCACCCCTCCACTTT. Translated, it gives CSARADSSSYNSPLHF.

The genes are TRBV19 and TRBJ2-2, with D hard to call. Trimming pared 5 bases from V and 1 base from J, leaving 14 bases between. CDR3 length: 16 amino acids. Germline CDR1 reads LNHDA; CDR2 reads SQIVND (reference sequence). The CDR3 sequence is CASSDNPGRNTGELFF. As DNA, the CDR3 is TGTGCCAGTAGTGACAACCCGGGCAGGAACACCGGGGAGCTGTTTTTT.

The chain has TRBV2 and TRBJ2-7; 8 nucleotides match TRBD2. Looked up from germline, CDR1 is SNHLY and CDR2 is FYNNEI. The CDR3 extends over 14 amino acids. J was trimmed by 5 bases and V by 3 bases; bases with no gene match: 6. The chain's CDR3 is CASSDLREAHEQYF. The CDR3 DNA is TGTGCCAGCAGTGATTTGCGGGAGGCGCACGAGCAGTACTTC.

This clonotype was found a few times. This sequence joins TRBV5-1 and TRBJ1-6; D perhaps matches TRBD1 (6 bases). This CDR3 is 15 amino acids long. The V and J ends lost 4 bases and 10 bases respectively, with 18 bases between them. The germline V gene encodes CDR1 SGHRS and CDR2 YFSETQ. The CDR3 coding sequence is TGCGCCAGCAGCCTGGGGGGACATCAAGGGTCACCCCTCCACTTT. This gives the protein CASSLGGHQGSPLHF.

About this clonotype: Compared with germline, one end of the junction differs, possibly owing to a read error. The chain joins TRBV7-9 to TRBJ2-1; 11 bases align to TRBD2. Germline V gives CDR1 SEHNR, CDR2 FQNEAQ (reference sequence). The CDR3 has 16 residues. The DNA of the CDR3 is TGTGCCAGCAGCTGGGAAACTAGCGGGGGACACAATGCGCAGTTCTTC. It specifies CASSWETSGGHNAQFF.

Many counts were recorded for this clonotype. This chain joins TRBV12-3 or TRBV12-4 and TRBJ2-5; D call uncertain. The CDR3 has 14 amino acids. V lost 2 bases and J lost 0, with 7 bases in between. CDR3 region: CASSLMGNQETQYF. CDR3 nucleotide sequence: TGTGCCAGCAGTTTAATGGGGAACCAAGAGACCCAGTACTTC.

In this sample, this clonotype turned up many times. This rearrangement joins TRBV12-3 or TRBV12-4 to TRBJ1-5; D is possibly TRBD1 (5 bases). The CDR3 runs to 16 residues. V dropped 3 bases and J dropped 0 bases, with 12 bases sitting between them. CDR3 nucleotide sequence: TGTGCCAGCAGTTTCCACGGGGCAGGTAGCAATCAGCCCCAGCATTTT. The encoded protein is CASSFHGAGSNQPQHF.

The rearrangement uses TRBV4-2 and TRBJ1-2; D remains ambiguous. The CDR3 spans 16 residues. From germline, CDR1 is LGHNA and CDR2 YNFKEQ. Trimming took off 4 bases at V and 1 base at J, with 16 bases between the two ends. CDR3 nucleotides: TGTGCCAGCAGCCTAGATCGGGCAGGTGATAACTATGGCTACACCTTC. Translating gives CASSLDRAGDNYGYTF.

In its sample, this clonotype was seen many times. This chain uses TRBV20-1 with TRBJ2-4, with D tentatively TRBD1 (6 bases). The CDR3 is made up of 12 amino acids. The ends were cut back, 3 bases at V and 7 bases at J, with 10 bases in the middle. Germline V gene lookup returns CDR1 DFQATT and CDR2 SNEGSKA (reference sequence). CDR3 residues: CSARRQGNIQYF. CDR3 bases: TGCAGTGCTAGGCGCCAGGGGAACATTCAGTACTTC.

This clonotype was observed a few times. This chain uses TRBV19 with TRBJ1-2; D remains unclear. Trimming removed 3 bases at V and 2 bases at J, with 10 bases between. This CDR3 is built from 14 residues. The germline CDR1 and CDR2 sequences are LNHDA and SQIVND (reference sequence). The CDR3 sequence: CASSMRVDNYGYTF. CDR3 nucleotide sequence: TGTGCCAGTAGTATGAGGGTGGACAACTATGGCTACACCTTC.

This clonotype has only a few counts. This chain connects TRBV25-1 to TRBJ2-4, with D perhaps TRBD1 or TRBD2 (5 bases each). In germline, CDR1 is MGHDK, CDR2 SYGVNS. The CDR3 has 16 residues. Between the trimmed V and J ends, which lost 6 bases and 0 bases, there was a span of 15 bases. The DNA for the CDR3 is TGTGCCAGCAGCTTGGGCGAGGGGTTAGCCAAAAACATTCAGTACTTC. It specifies CASSLGEGLAKNIQYF.